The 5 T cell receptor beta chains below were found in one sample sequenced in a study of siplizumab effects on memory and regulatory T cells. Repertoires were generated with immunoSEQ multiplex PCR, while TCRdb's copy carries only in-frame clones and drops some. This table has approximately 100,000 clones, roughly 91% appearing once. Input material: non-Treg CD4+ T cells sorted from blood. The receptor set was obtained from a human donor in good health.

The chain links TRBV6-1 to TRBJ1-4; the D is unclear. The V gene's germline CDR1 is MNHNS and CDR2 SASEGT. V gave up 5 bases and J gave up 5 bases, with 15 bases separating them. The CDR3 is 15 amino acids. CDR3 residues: CASSPLYLGNEKLFF. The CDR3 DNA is TGTGCCAGCAGTCCCCTCTACCTGGGGAATGAAAAACTGTTTTTT.

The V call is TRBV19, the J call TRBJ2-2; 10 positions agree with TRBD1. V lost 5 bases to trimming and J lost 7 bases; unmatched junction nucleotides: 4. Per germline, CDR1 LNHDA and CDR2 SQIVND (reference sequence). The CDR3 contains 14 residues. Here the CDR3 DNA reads TGTGCCAGTAGTTCGGACAGGGGGTACGGGGAGCTGTTTTTT. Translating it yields CASSSDRGYGELFF. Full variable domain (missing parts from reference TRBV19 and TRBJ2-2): DGGITQSPKYLFRKEGQNVTLSCEQNLNHDAMYWYRQDPGQGLRLIYYSQIVNDFQKGDIAEGYSVSREKKESFPLTVTSAQKNPTAFYLCASSSDRGYGELFFGEGSRLTVL.

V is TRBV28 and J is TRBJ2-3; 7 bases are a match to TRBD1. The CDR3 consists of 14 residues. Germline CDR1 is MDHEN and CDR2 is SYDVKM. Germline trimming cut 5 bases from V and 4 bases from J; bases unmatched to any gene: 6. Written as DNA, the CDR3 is TGTGCCAGCAGTGAGAACAGGGGTGCAGATACGCAGTATTTT. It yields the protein CASSENRGADTQYF.

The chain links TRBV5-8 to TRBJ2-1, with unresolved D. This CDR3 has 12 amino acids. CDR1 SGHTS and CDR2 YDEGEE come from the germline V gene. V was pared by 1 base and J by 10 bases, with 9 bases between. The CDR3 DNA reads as TGTGCCAGCAGCTTGAACGGGCCCGAGCAGTTCTTC. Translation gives CASSLNGPEQFF.

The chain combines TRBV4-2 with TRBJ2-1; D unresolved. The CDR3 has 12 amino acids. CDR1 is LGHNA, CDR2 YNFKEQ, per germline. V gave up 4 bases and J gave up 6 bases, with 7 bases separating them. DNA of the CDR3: TGTGCCAGCAGCCTCCCAAGCAATGAGCAGTTCTTC. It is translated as CASSLPSNEQFF.